This paragraph reports one T cell receptor (beta chain). Its specificity is not known. Researchers ran the PCR with 60 Vbeta and 13 Jbeta primers. Clones were sequenced by immunoSEQ multiplex PCR, and TCRdb holds only the in-frame ones, with some missing. The table includes some 140,000 clones, approximately 69% detected once. The data were obtained in a study of cytomegalovirus exposure and HLA in healthy donors. Study-wide results and caveats: Among TCR beta chains, those listed as cytomegalovirus-associated numbered some 170. Reportedly, cytomegalovirus status was diagnosed with high sensitivity and specificity.

The CDR3 runs to 14 residues. Germline V CDR1 and CDR2: SGHNT, YYREEE (reference sequence). Trimming at V came to 3 bases and at J to 4 bases, leaving 5 bases not matched to a gene. Sequenced sample: PBMCs. The chain joins TRBV5-4 to TRBJ1-1; 8 positions agree with TRBD1. This TCR was sampled from a man between 25 and 39 years old in good health and CMV-seronegative. The CDR3 here is CASSYQTGGTEAFF. CDR3 in DNA: TGTGCCAGCAGCTACCAAACAGGGGGCACTGAAGCTTTCTTT.